This T cell receptor (beta chain) was sequenced in a study of blood T cell repertoires in COVID-19. Profiling relied on immunoSEQ multiplex PCR, and the TCRdb table lists in-frame clones only, not all of them. The table lists about 120,000 clones, approximately 85% of them singletons, with more than 5% in the top ten. The V segment lost 6 bases and the J segment 2 bases; nucleotides outside the gene matches: 4. The CDR3 runs 14 residues. CDR1 is MNHNS and CDR2 is SASEGT in the germline V gene. This clone was counted once. Sequencing was performed on peripheral blood. This TCR was recovered from a woman aged 55-70 years with COVID-19, enrolled during active disease. J is TRBJ1-3 and V is TRBV6-1; 7 bases agree with TRBD1. CDR3 in DNA: TGTGCCAGCAGCCGAGACAGGGCTGGAAACACCATATATTTT. Its protein is CASSRDRAGNTIYF.